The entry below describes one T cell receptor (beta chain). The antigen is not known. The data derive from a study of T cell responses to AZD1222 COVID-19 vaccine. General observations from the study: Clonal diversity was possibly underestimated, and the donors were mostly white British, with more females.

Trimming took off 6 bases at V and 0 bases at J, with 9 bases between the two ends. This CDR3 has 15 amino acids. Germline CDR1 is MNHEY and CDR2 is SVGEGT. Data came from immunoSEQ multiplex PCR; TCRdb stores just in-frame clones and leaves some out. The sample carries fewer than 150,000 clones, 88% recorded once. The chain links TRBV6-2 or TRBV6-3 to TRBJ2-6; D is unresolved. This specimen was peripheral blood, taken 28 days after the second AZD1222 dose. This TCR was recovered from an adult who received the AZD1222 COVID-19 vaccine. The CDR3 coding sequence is TGTGCCAGCAGCTTGAGACACTCTGGGGCCAACGTCCTGACTTTC. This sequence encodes CASSLRHSGANVLTF.